The source of this T cell receptor beta chain is a study of T and B cells in COVID-19 patients. About the research overall: COVID-19 patients gave peripheral blood either during active infection or after recovery.

BIOMED2 TRB-A/B primer pools were used in multiplex TRB PCR. TCRdb recomputed calls from the multiplex PCR reads with MiXCR, one row per CDR3 protein. The sample includes 7,000 to 10,000 distinct CDR3 sequences, less than 35% seen only once; the top ten take 15% to 20%. Each TRB amplification used roughly 250-550 ng of genomic DNA from blood. Trimming cost V 0 bases and J 4 bases, with 7 bases left between them. CDR3 length equals 14 residues. Germline CDR1 reads MNHNS; CDR2 reads SASEGT. This clonotype has more than one count but fewer than ten. Antigen: not known. Study-wide points: Clonality of TRB repertoires was high in active COVID-19; recovery brought above-healthy diversity and richness. Blood from mildly ill patients while symptomatic, and early samples from severe cases, were scarce.

This clonotype was obtained from a human donor with active COVID-19. The sample taken for sequencing was blood. This chain joins TRBV6-1 and TRBJ2-1; D may correspond to TRBD1 or TRBD2 (5 bases each). The CDR3 protein is CASSEAWGYNEQFF. For the CDR3, the DNA is TGTGCCAGCAGTGAAGCTTGGGGGTACAATGAGCAGTTCTTC.